The 32 T cell receptor beta chains below all came from one sample that was sequenced in a study of blood T cell repertoires in COVID-19. This table comes from immunoSEQ multiplex PCR, and its TCRdb copy is limited to in-frame clones, with some not included. The sample yields under 300,000 clones, 75% to 85% seen once. The sequenced sample was peripheral blood. Receptors were obtained from a human donor in a cohort sampled during active COVID-19.

The genes are TRBV27 and TRBJ1-1, with 7 bases lining up with TRBD1. This CDR3 is built from 15 residues. Trimming cost V 6 bases and J 5 bases; bases outside gene matches: 12. The V gene's germline CDR1 is MNHEY and CDR2 SMNVEV (reference sequence). The CDR3 reads CASSMVVGGGTEAFF. In nucleotides, the CDR3 is TGTGCCAGCAGCATGGTGGTAGGGGGCGGGACTGAAGCTTTCTTT.

A single count supports this clone. The chain recombines TRBV27 with TRBJ2-7; 7 bases align to TRBD2. J was trimmed by 5 bases and V by 7 bases; bases with no gene match: 17. The germline CDR1 and CDR2 sequences are MNHEY and SMNVEV (reference sequence). CDR3 size: 16 residues. CDR3 region: CASKPGAREPSDEQYF. Here the CDR3 DNA reads TGTGCCAGCAAGCCGGGAGCGCGGGAGCCCTCGGACGAGCAGTACTTC.

Comment on this clone: The sample has other DNA sequences that encode this CDR3 too. V is TRBV11-2 and J is TRBJ2-7, with TRBD1 identical over 9 bases. With 1 base clipped from V and 4 bases from J, the junction kept 5 bases outside the gene matches. Germline V gene lookup returns CDR1 SGHAT and CDR2 FQNNGV. This CDR3 contains 15 residues. DNA of the CDR3: TGTGCCAGCAGCTTAGGAGGGACAGGGCCTTACGAGCAGTACTTC. This gives the protein CASSLGGTGPYEQYF.

This clone was found a few times. The chain is built from TRBV11-3 and TRBJ2-1; D is ambiguous. Between the trimmed V and J ends, which lost 1 base and 5 bases, there was a span of 6 bases. The CDR3 runs to 13 residues. Germline CDR1 and CDR2: SGHNT and YENEEA. The CDR3 DNA is TGTGCCAGCAGCTTAGGCGTAAACAATGAGCAGTTCTTC. It yields the protein CASSLGVNNEQFF.

The chain combines TRBV5-4 with TRBJ2-1, with D maybe TRBD2 (5 bases). This CDR3 contains 14 residues. Per the germline V gene, CDR1 is SGHNT and CDR2 is YYREEE (reference sequence). Trimming removed 3 bases at V and 8 bases at J, with 15 bases between. CDR3 loop: CASSSRTRSHEQFF. The CDR3 nucleotides read TGTGCCAGCAGCTCGAGAACTAGGAGCCATGAGCAGTTCTTC.

This clone was observed a single time. V is TRBV18 and J is TRBJ1-5, with 8 bases identical to TRBD1. The CDR3 consists of 16 residues. The V gene end was trimmed by 6 bases and the J gene end by 7 bases; junction bases not matched to a gene: 14. Germline-derived CDR1 and CDR2 are KGHSH and LQKENI. In DNA form, the CDR3 reads TGTGCCAGCTCGTTAACAGGGGGACCCAGAACACAGCCCCAGCATTTT. Encoded protein: CASSLTGGPRTQPQHF.

The chain is built from TRBV19 and TRBJ2-3, with TRBD2 identical over 10 bases. V lost 3 bases, J lost 4 bases, and 7 bases stayed unmatched. The CDR3 is 16 residues long. Germline V gives CDR1 LNHDA, CDR2 SQIVND (reference sequence). The DNA of the CDR3 is TGTGCCAGTAGTATGGGTAGCGGGGGGCCCTCAGATACGCAGTATTTT. Translated, it gives CASSMGSGGPSDTQYF.

The rearrangement joins TRBV9 to TRBJ2-7, with 9 bases identical to TRBD2. Unmatched junction bases numbered 9, after V lost 4 bases and J lost 1 base. Germline loops: CDR1 SGDLS, CDR2 YYNGEE. There are 16 residues in the CDR3. The DNA for the CDR3 is TGTGCCAGCAGCCCCGGGGGACTAGCTTTATCCTACGAGCAGTACTTC. Encoded protein: CASSPGGLALSYEQYF.

The V call is TRBV20-1, the J call TRBJ1-4, with TRBD1 as a possible D gene (5 bases). CDR1 DFQATT and CDR2 SNEGSKA come from the germline V gene (reference sequence). The germline V and J ends were trimmed by 3 bases and 4 bases, with 21 bases remaining between them. The CDR3 contains 17 residues. DNA of the CDR3: TGCAGTGCTAGTTCTACAGGACTACCAATCCGTAATGAAAAACTGTTTTTT. Protein sequence: CSASSTGLPIRNEKLFF.

The V and J genes are TRBV6-6 and TRBJ1-5; D is ambiguous. The CDR3 sequence is 14 residues long. Trimming left V 4 bases short and J 1 base short, with 8 bases between. The germline V gene encodes CDR1 MNHNY and CDR2 SVGAGI (reference sequence). The CDR3 DNA reads as TGTGCCAGCAGTTCCAGAATAAGCAATCAGCCCCAGCATTTT. Amino acids: CASSSRISNQPQHF.

At least ten counts were recorded for this clone. This rearrangement joins TRBV19 to TRBJ1-1; a weak D match, TRBD1 (5 bases). This CDR3 region has 15 residues. V was clipped by 5 bases and J by 2 bases, with 15 bases between them. From germline, CDR1 is LNHDA and CDR2 SQIVND (reference sequence). The CDR3 region has the DNA TGTGCCAGTAGTTCACAACTTCAGGGCAACACTGAAGCTTTCTTT. This encodes CASSSQLQGNTEAFF.

The chain links TRBV7-2 to TRBJ2-2, with TRBD2 identical over 8 bases. Trimming at V came to 8 bases and at J to 5 bases, leaving 13 bases not matched to a gene. Germline V gives CDR1 SGHTA, CDR2 FQGNSA. There are 16 residues in the CDR3. The CDR3: CASAFVAGGWTGELFF. CDR3 sequence (DNA): TGTGCCAGCGCCTTTGTGGCGGGGGGTTGGACCGGGGAGCTGTTTTTT.

The CDR3 DNA sequence: TGTGCCACCAGTGACACTAGCGGGTACACAGATACGCAGTATTTT. This sequence encodes CATSDTSGYTDTQYF. The chain is built from TRBV24-1 and TRBJ2-3; the match to TRBD2 covers 9 bases. V was pared by 4 bases and J by 2 bases, with 3 bases of the junction left unmatched. The CDR3 is 15 residues long. Germline values: CDR1 KGHDR, CDR2 SFDVKD.

The J gene is TRBJ2-2, the V gene TRBV30; 7 bases are a match to TRBD2. CDR1 is GTSNPN and CDR2 is SVGIG in the germline V gene (reference sequence). J lost 2 bases, V lost 0 bases, and 9 bases had no gene match. This CDR3 comprises 17 residues. The CDR3 reads CAWSVPVRGVNTGELFF. The DNA of the CDR3 is TGTGCCTGGAGTGTACCAGTCCGGGGGGTCAACACCGGGGAGCTGTTTTTT.

The sample holds one count of this clone. The CDR3 here is CASSSGQGPSYEQYF. The CDR3 bases are TGTGCCAGCAGCTCGGGACAGGGGCCGTCCTACGAGCAGTACTTC. V gene TRBV5-4 combines with J gene TRBJ2-7; TRBD1 matches at 10 bases. The germline V gene has CDR1 SGHNT and CDR2 YYREEE (reference sequence). Trimming removed 3 bases from V and 1 base from J; junction bases left unmatched: 4. The CDR3 sequence is 15 residues long.

This chain joins TRBV9 and TRBJ2-7, with a possible D match to TRBD2 (5 bases). Germline CDR1 is SGDLS and CDR2 is YYNGEE. This CDR3 contains 16 residues. V was trimmed by 3 bases and J by 0 bases, leaving 16 bases between them. The CDR3 is CASSETTSRASYEQYF. The CDR3 region has the DNA TGTGCCAGCAGCGAGACTACCTCAAGGGCCTCCTACGAGCAGTACTTC.

V usage is TRBV6-5 and J usage is TRBJ1-1; D remains unclear. In germline, CDR1 is MNHEY, CDR2 SVGAGI. V lost 3 bases, J lost 0 bases, and 11 bases lay in between. CDR3 length equals 15 residues. The CDR3 sequence is CASSYYTGMNTEAFF. Written as DNA, the CDR3 is TGTGCCAGCAGTTATTATACGGGGATGAACACTGAAGCTTTCTTT.

The V and J genes are TRBV5-1 and TRBJ2-3, with a tentative D call TRBD2 (6 bases). V lost 1 base, J lost 4 bases, and 10 bases lay in between. The CDR3 contains 14 residues. Per the germline V gene, CDR1 is SGHRS and CDR2 is YFSETQ. CDR3 nucleotides: TGCGCCAGCAGCTTGTCTAGCGAGGCAGATACGCAGTATTTT. It codes for CASSLSSEADTQYF.

In this sample, this clone turned up a few times. The J gene is TRBJ2-5, the V gene TRBV7-3; D possibly corresponds to TRBD2 (6 bases). This CDR3 is 13 amino acids long. The germline V gene has CDR1 SGHTA and CDR2 FQGTGA. Trimming took 6 bases from V and 4 from J, leaving 12 bases between them. As DNA, the CDR3 is TGTGCCAGCAGTATCTCTAGCGCAGAGACCCAGTACTTC. Translation: CASSISSAETQYF.

This chain joins TRBV24-1 and TRBJ2-2; TRBD2 matches 9 bases. From germline, CDR1 is KGHDR and CDR2 SFDVKD. The V and J ends lost 12 bases and 3 bases, in that order; junction bases with no gene match: 25. CDR3 length equals 20 residues. The CDR3 reads CASTRPGSGREIGDTGELFF. CDR3 bases: TGTGCCTCCACAAGGCCCGGTAGCGGGAGAGAGATTGGAGACACCGGGGAGCTGTTTTTT.

This clone occurred a few times. The chain is built from TRBV12-5 and TRBJ1-1; maybe TRBD1 (5 bases). Trimming shortened V by 7 bases and J by 4 bases, and 16 bases separated the two germline ends. CDR3 length: 14 residues. Germline CDR1 reads LGHNT; CDR2 reads FRNRAP. The CDR3 DNA follows: TGTGCTAGTGCCGGGGGGGGTAGGGCCACTGAAGCTTTCTTT. Amino acids: CASAGGGRATEAFF.

This chain connects TRBV6-5 to TRBJ2-7; 8 bases align to TRBD1. This CDR3 is 14 amino acids long. V was pared by 7 bases and J by 4 bases, with 9 bases of the junction left unmatched. Germline values: CDR1 MNHEY, CDR2 SVGAGI. The CDR3 DNA sequence: TGTGCCAGCATGAGGGTAACAGGGGGGTACGAGCAGTACTTC. Translated: CASMRVTGGYEQYF.

The chain employs TRBV27 and TRBJ2-7; D unclear. The CDR3 runs to 13 residues. The V and J ends lost 3 bases and 3 bases respectively, with 9 bases between them. CDR1 and CDR2 from the germline V gene are MNHEY and SMNVEV (reference sequence). The CDR3 region has the DNA TGTGCCAGCAGTTTCCGCCCGAGCTACGAGCAGTACTTC. Protein product: CASSFRPSYEQYF.

This chain connects TRBV21-1 to TRBJ1-5; the table's D call of TRBD1 was not tested on the DNA. TRBV21-1 is reported as a pseudogene. The CDR3 loop spans 16 amino acids. CDR3 nucleotide sequence: TGTGCCAGCAGCAAAGCGAGGACAGCCAGCAATCAGCCCCAGCATTTT. This sequence encodes CASSKARTASNQPQHF.

The genes are TRBV19 and TRBJ2-7; 8 positions match TRBD1. Germline CDR1 is LNHDA and CDR2 is SQIVND (reference sequence). This CDR3 spans 16 amino acids. V shed 5 bases, J shed 1 base, and the junction held 10 bases outside the gene matches. CDR3 nucleotides: TGTGCCAGTAGTGCCCCGGACAGGGCGAAGTCCTACGAGCAGTACTTC. Translating gives CASSAPDRAKSYEQYF.

This chain links TRBV7-2 with TRBJ2-1; 10 bases fit TRBD1. This CDR3 spans 15 amino acids. V dropped 5 bases and J dropped 12; count of bases not matched to a gene: 13. Germline CDR1 SGHTA, CDR2 FQGNSA. The chain's CDR3 is CASSLPGQGSIVQFF. The CDR3, as DNA: TGTGCCAGCAGCCTACCGGGACAGGGGTCGATAGTGCAGTTCTTC.

The DNA for the CDR3 is TGTGCCAGCAGCTTGGGCGGGATAGGTGATGAGCAGTTCTTC. Translation: CASSLGGIGDEQFF. The chain links TRBV5-4 to TRBJ2-1; tentatively, D is TRBD2 (6 bases). The ends were cut back, 0 bases at V and 8 bases at J, with 12 bases in the middle. The CDR3 is 14 residues long. Germline V gives CDR1 SGHNT, CDR2 YYREEE (reference sequence). Based on the CDR3 plus reference TRBV5-4 and TRBJ2-1, the full variable domain is ETGVTQSPTHLIKTRGQQVTLRCSSQSGHNTVSWYQQALGQGPQFIFQYYREEENGRGNFPPRFSGLQFPNYSSELNVNALELDDSALYLCASSLGGIGDEQFFGPGTRLTVL.

The chain joins TRBV6-5 to TRBJ2-1; 10 nucleotides align to TRBD2. Germline V gene data show CDR1 as MNHEY and CDR2 as SVGAGI. V was pared by 5 bases and J by 8 bases, with 9 bases of the junction left unmatched. The CDR3 length is 15 residues. The CDR3 DNA sequence: TGTGCCAGCAGTAGTTCCAGCGGGGGGGCCTATGAGCAGTTCTTC. It yields the protein CASSSSSGGAYEQFF.

The J gene is TRBJ2-7, the V gene TRBV19; 14 nucleotides agree with TRBD2. This CDR3 comprises 16 residues. The J segment lost 0 bases and the V segment lost 7 bases, leaving 5 bases of the junction unmatched. Germline CDR1 is LNHDA and CDR2 is SQIVND (reference sequence). The CDR3 sequence: CASIGGTSGGSYEQYF. DNA of the CDR3: TGTGCCAGTATAGGCGGGACTAGCGGGGGCTCCTACGAGCAGTACTTC.

J is TRBJ1-5 and V is TRBV18, with a possible D match to TRBD1 (5 bases). Germline CDR1 reads KGHSH; CDR2 reads LQKENI. This CDR3 region has 17 residues. With 0 bases removed from V and 6 bases from J, the gap between germline ends came to 18 bases. This CDR3 is CASSPPGDSGWSQPQHF. The DNA of the CDR3 is TGTGCCAGCTCACCACCTGGGGACTCGGGGTGGAGTCAGCCCCAGCATTTT.

The V and J genes are TRBV5-4 and TRBJ1-5; D perhaps matches TRBD1 (6 bases). V lost 0 bases and J lost 7, with 11 bases in between. From germline, CDR1 is SGHNT and CDR2 YYREEE (reference sequence). This CDR3 has 14 residues. Here the CDR3 DNA reads TGTGCCAGCAGCTTGGACAGGGATAGGCAGCCCCAGCATTTT. This encodes CASSLDRDRQPQHF.

The chain is built from TRBV5-1 and TRBJ2-5, with 14 nucleotides matching TRBD2. Germline V gene lookup returns CDR1 SGHRS and CDR2 YFSETQ. The CDR3 consists of 20 residues. Trimming removed 4 bases from V and 5 bases from J; junction bases left unmatched: 19. The CDR3 nucleotides read TGCGCCAGCAGCAAGCGGGGGACTAGCGGGGGCACCCTCAGAGGGGAGACCCAGTACTTC. Translating gives CASSKRGTSGGTLRGETQYF.